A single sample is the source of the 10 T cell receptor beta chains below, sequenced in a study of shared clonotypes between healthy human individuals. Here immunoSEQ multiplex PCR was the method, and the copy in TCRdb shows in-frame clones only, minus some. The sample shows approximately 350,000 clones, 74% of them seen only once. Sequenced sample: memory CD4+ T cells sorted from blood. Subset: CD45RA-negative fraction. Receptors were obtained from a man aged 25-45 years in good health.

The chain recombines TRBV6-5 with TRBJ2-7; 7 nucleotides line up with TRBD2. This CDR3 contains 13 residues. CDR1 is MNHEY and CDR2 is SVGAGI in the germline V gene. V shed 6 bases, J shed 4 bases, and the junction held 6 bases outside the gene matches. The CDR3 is CASRAGAPYEQYF. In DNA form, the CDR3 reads TGTGCCAGCAGGGCGGGAGCTCCTTACGAGCAGTACTTC.

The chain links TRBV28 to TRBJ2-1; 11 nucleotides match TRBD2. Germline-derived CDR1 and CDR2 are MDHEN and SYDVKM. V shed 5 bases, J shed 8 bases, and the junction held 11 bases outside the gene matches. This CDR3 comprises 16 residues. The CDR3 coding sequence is TGTGCCAGCAGTCCAGATAGCGGGAGGGCCGTCTATGAGCAGTTCTTC. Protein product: CASSPDSGRAVYEQFF.

The CDR3 loop is CASSLQGYLYGYTF. CDR3 bases: TGTGCCAGCAGCCTACAGGGGTACCTCTATGGCTACACCTTC. The rearrangement links TRBV28 to TRBJ1-2, with 7 bases aligning to TRBD1. This CDR3 is built from 14 residues. The germline V gene has CDR1 MDHEN and CDR2 SYDVKM. V dropped 6 bases and J dropped 4; count of bases not matched to a gene: 8.

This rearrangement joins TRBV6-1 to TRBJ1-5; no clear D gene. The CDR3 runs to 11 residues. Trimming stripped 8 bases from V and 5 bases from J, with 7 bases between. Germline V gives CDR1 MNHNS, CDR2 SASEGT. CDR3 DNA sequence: TGTGCCAGCTCACAATATCAGCCCCAGCATTTT. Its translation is CASSQYQPQHF.

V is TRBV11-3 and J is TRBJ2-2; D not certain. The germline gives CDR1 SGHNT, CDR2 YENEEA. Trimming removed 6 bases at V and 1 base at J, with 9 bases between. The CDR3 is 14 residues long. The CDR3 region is CASRYRVNTGELFF. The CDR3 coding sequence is TGTGCCAGCAGATATAGGGTGAACACCGGGGAGCTGTTTTTT.

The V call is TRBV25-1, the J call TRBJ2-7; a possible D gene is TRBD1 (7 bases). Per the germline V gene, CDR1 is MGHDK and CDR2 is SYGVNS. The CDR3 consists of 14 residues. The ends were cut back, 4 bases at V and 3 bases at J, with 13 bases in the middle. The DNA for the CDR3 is TGTGCCAGCAGTGCGTCAGGGGGGATCTACGAGCAGTACTTC. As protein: CASSASGGIYEQYF.

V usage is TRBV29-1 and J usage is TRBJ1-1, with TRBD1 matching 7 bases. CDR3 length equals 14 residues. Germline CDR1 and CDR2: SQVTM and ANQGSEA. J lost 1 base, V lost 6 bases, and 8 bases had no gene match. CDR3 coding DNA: TGCAGCGTGGGAAACAGGGGCTGGAACACTGAAGCTTTCTTT. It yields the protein CSVGNRGWNTEAFF.

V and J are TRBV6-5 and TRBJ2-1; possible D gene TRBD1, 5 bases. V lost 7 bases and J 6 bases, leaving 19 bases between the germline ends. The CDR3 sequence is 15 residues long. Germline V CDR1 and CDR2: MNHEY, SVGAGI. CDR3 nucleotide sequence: TGTGCCAGCACCCTGCTCGGGCAGGGTGGCAATGAGCAGTTCTTC. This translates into CASTLLGQGGNEQFF.

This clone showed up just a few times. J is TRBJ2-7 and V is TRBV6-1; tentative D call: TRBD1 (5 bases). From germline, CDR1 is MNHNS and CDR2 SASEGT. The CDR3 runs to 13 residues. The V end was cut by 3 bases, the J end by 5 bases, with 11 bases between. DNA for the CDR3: TGTGCCAGCAGTGACAGGGAATTCGACGAGCAGTACTTC. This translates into CASSDREFDEQYF.

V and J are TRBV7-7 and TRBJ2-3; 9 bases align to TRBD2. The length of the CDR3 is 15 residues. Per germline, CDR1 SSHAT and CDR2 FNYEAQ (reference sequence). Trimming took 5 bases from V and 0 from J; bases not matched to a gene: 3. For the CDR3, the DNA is TGTGCCAGCAGCCCTAGCGGGAAAAGCACAGATACGCAGTATTTT. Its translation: CASSPSGKSTDTQYF.